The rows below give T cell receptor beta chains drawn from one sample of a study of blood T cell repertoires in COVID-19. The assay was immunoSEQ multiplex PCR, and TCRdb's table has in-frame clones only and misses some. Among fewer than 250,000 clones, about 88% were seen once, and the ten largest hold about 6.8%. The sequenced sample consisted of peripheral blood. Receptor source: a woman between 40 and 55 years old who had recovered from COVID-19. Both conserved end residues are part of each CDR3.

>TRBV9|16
CASSPQLTSGVDTQYF
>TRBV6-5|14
CASSYGGGVGEQYF
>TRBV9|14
CASSVETENSPLHF
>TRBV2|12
CASAAVNQPQHF
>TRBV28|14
CASRSTGTGTEAFF
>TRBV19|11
CASSAGVEAFF
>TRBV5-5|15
CASSPPGTGGYGYTF
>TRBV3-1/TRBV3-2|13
CASSQGTVREQYF
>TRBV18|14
CASSPPTGWTEAFF
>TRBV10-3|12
CAISVHTDTQYF
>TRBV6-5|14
CASSYHDRATEAFF
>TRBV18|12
CASSKLEIEQYF
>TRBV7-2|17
CASSLVPGQISNQPQHF
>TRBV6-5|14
CASSYQPGVDEQFF
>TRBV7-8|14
CASSLVGVGETQYF
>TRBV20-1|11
CSGTDPYGYTF
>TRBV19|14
CASSSGNPHNEQFF
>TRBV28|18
CASSPGGQGASGANVLTF
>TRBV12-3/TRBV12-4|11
CASSSGGPRFF
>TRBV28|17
CASSPYSTGTANTEAFF
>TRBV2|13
CASSEGGSYGYTF
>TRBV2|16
CASSERPDWSTDTQYF
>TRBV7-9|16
CAGGTGASSGANVLTF
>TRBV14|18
CASSQTPRTSEYTDTQYF
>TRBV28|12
CASRMRDTEAFF
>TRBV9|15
CASSVEGARGNTIYF
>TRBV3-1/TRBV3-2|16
CASSQASMGGGYEQYF
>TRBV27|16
CASRAPAGGTTYEQYF
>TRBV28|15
CASSGGPGPYNEQFF
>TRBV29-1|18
CSVELVRDRGSRLYEQYF
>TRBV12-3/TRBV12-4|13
CASSLEEGNEAFF
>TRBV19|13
CASSGHYTDTQYF
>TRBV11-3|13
CASGQKNTGELFF
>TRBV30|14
CAWSVGQGNYGYTF
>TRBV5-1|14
CASSFGGGNNEQFF